What follows are 9 T cell receptor beta chains derived from one specimen sequenced in a study of blood T cell repertoires in COVID-19. Generated by immunoSEQ multiplex PCR, the TCRdb table keeps only in-frame clones and is missing some. The table includes 50,000 to 55,000 clones, more than 85% detected once. The specimen sequenced was peripheral blood. The source is a human donor with active COVID-19. The donor label of this sample is uncertain.

The chain joins TRBV6-2 or TRBV6-3 to TRBJ2-7; 8 bases are a match to TRBD1. The CDR3 loop spans 15 amino acids. V dropped 6 bases and J dropped 6; count of bases not matched to a gene: 13. Germline assignment: CDR1 MNHEY and CDR2 SVGEGT. The CDR3 region is CASSPRRDRSFEQYF. Written as DNA, the CDR3 is TGTGCCAGCAGCCCTAGGCGGGACAGGTCTTTCGAGCAGTACTTC.

The CDR3 bases are TGCGCCAGCAGCTTGTTCCCAGCAGGGGACACTTACGAGCAGTACTTC. Protein sequence: CASSLFPAGDTYEQYF. The chain joins TRBV5-1 to TRBJ2-7, with D maybe TRBD1 (6 bases). Germline lookup yields CDR1 SGHRS and CDR2 YFSETQ. V was clipped by 1 base and J by 4 bases, with 18 bases between them. The CDR3 spans 16 residues.

The chain has TRBV6-5 and TRBJ2-1, with TRBD1 as a possible D gene (5 bases). V was trimmed by 2 bases and J by 1 base, leaving 9 bases between them. The CDR3 loop spans 15 amino acids. The germline V gene has CDR1 MNHEY and CDR2 SVGAGI. The CDR3 spells CASSYAQGSYNEQFF. The CDR3 DNA sequence: TGTGCCAGCAGTTACGCCCAGGGATCCTACAATGAGCAGTTCTTC.

This chain links TRBV7-2 with TRBJ1-3, with 8 nucleotides matching TRBD1. V shed 5 bases, J shed 4 bases, and the junction held 16 bases outside the gene matches. The CDR3 runs to 18 residues. Germline CDR1 and CDR2: SGHTA and FQGNSA. As DNA, the CDR3 is TGTGCCAGCAGCCCACAGGGACAGGTTATTGTTTCAGGAAACACCATATATTTT. Protein product: CASSPQGQVIVSGNTIYF.

V is TRBV5-6 and J is TRBJ2-1; 10 bases are a match to TRBD2. This CDR3 contains 16 residues. V shed 4 bases and J 0 bases; nucleotides not matched to a gene: 4. Germline V gene sequence: CDR1 SGHDT, CDR2 YYEEEE. The chain's CDR3 is CASSILAGGSYNEQFF. The CDR3 DNA reads as TGTGCCAGCAGCATTTTAGCGGGGGGCTCCTACAATGAGCAGTTCTTC.

This sequence joins TRBV28 and TRBJ1-5, with TRBD1 matching over 7 bases. V lost 5 bases to trimming and J lost 6 bases; unmatched junction nucleotides: 13. This CDR3 has 16 residues. Germline V gene sequence: CDR1 MDHEN, CDR2 SYDVKM. CDR3 region: CASSRNYRGTTQPQHF. The CDR3 nucleotides are TGTGCCAGCAGTCGCAACTACAGGGGCACGACTCAGCCCCAGCATTTT. The full variable domain, in which reference TRBV28 and TRBJ1-5 provide the parts outside the CDR3, is DVKVTQSSRYLVKRTGEKVFLECVQDMDHENMFWYRQDPGLGLRLIYFSYDVKMKEKGDIPEGYSVSREKKERFSLILESASTNQTSMYLCASSRNYRGTTQPQHFGDGTRLSIL.

V is TRBV5-5 and J is TRBJ1-4; the match to TRBD1 covers 7 bases. J lost 7 bases, V lost 2 bases, and 5 bases had no gene match. CDR3 length equals 14 residues. CDR1 SGHKS and CDR2 YYEKEE come from the germline V gene (reference sequence). In DNA form, the CDR3 reads TGTGCCAGCAGCTTCGCAGGGGGGAGTGAAAAACTGTTTTTT. Residues: CASSFAGGSEKLFF.

With respect to this clone: One junction end disagrees with the germline gene, perhaps due to a read error. The rearrangement joins TRBV6-2 or TRBV6-3 to TRBJ2-1; TRBD1 matches 12 bases. The germline V gene encodes CDR1 MNHEY and CDR2 SVGEGT. The CDR3 covers 16 residues. In DNA, the CDR3 is TGTGCCAGCAGTGACTCGGGACAGGGGGCTTTCAATGAGCAGTTCTTC. Its translation: CASSDSGQGAFNEQFF.

This chain uses TRBV19 with TRBJ2-5, with TRBD2 identical over 10 bases. V lost 7 bases, J lost 5 bases, and 10 bases stayed unmatched. Germline lookup yields CDR1 LNHDA and CDR2 SQIVND (reference sequence). The CDR3 length is 15 residues. CDR3 sequence: CASKTSGFSSETQYF. CDR3 coding DNA: TGTGCCAGTAAGACTAGCGGGTTTTCCTCGGAGACCCAGTACTTC. Full variable domain (missing parts from reference TRBV19 and TRBJ2-5): DGGITQSPKYLFRKEGQNVTLSCEQNLNHDAMYWYRQDPGQGLRLIYYSQIVNDFQKGDIAEGYSVSREKKESFPLTVTSAQKNPTAFYLCASKTSGFSSETQYFGPGTRLLVL.